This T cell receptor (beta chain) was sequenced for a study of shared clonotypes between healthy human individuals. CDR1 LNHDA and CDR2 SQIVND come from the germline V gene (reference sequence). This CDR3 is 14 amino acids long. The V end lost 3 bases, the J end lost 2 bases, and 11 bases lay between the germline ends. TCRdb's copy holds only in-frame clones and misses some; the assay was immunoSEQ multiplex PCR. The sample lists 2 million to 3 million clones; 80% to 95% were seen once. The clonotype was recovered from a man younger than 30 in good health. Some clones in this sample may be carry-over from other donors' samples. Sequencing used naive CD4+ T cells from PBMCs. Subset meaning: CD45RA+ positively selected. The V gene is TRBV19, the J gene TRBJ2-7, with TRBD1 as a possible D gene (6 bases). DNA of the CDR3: TGTGCCAGTAGTATCGGGACACTCACCTACGAGCAGTACTTC. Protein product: CASSIGTLTYEQYF.